This TCR beta chain was captured by sequencing in a study of blood T cell repertoires in COVID-19. On the study more broadly: The origin of the acute and convalescent COVID-19 samples was the United States, Italy and Spain. Sample material is recorded as cDNA or gDNA derived from T cells, B-cell-depleted T cells, or PBMCs.

CDR1 is SEHNR, CDR2 FQNEAQ, per germline (reference sequence). This CDR3 has 15 amino acids. Trimming took off 1 base at V and 3 bases at J, with 13 bases between the two ends. Source study methods: Researchers report that nucleated cell counts were estimated from reference gene primer amplification. Clones were read by immunoSEQ multiplex PCR, and TCRdb kept only the in-frame ones, dropping some. V and J calls and clone size are copied from that table; D and trimming were computed from the DNA. The table records roughly 160,000 clones, about four fifths of them present only once. Assignments of participants to cohorts depended upon their own reported clinical history. This clone has just a few counts.

This clonotype was obtained from a man in his fifties who had recovered from COVID-19. V and J are TRBV7-9 and TRBJ2-7; D remains unclear. Sequenced: PBMCs or T cells enriched from blood (not recorded which). Here the CDR3 DNA reads TGTGCCAGCAGCTTAGATCAGGCAGGATTCTACGAGCAGTACTTC. It codes for CASSLDQAGFYEQYF.